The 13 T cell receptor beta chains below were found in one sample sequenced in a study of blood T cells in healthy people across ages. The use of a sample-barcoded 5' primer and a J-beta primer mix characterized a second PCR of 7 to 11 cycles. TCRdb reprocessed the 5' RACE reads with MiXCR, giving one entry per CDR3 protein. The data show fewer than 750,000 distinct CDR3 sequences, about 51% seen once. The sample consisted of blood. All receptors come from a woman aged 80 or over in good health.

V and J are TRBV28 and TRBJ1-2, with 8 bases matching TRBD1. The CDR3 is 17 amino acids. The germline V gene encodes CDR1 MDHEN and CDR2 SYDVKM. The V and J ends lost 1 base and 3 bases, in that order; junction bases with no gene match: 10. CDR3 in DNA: TGTGCCAGCAGTTTATATAGACAGGGGCCCCCCGACTATGGCTACACCTTC. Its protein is CASSLYRQGPPDYGYTF.

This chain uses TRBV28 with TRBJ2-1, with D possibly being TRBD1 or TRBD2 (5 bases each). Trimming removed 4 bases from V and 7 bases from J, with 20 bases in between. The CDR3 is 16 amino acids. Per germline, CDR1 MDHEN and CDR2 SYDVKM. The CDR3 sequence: CASSSTGTVVVNEQFF. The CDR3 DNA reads TGTGCCAGCAGTTCAACCGGGACGGTTGTTGTTAATGAGCAGTTCTTC.

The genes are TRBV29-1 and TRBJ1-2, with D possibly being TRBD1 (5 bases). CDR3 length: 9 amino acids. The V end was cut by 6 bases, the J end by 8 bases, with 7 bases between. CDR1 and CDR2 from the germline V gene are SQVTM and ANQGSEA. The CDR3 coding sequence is TGCAGCGTGACAGAGGGCTACACCTTC. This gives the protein CSVTEGYTF.

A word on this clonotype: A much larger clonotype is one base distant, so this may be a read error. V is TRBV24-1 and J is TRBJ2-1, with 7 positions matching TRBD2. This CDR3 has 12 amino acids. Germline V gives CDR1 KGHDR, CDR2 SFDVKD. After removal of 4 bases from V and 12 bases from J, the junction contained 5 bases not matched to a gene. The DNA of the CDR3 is TGTGCCACCAGTGAAGCGGGGCATGGGCAGTTCTTC. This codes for CATSEAGHGQFF.

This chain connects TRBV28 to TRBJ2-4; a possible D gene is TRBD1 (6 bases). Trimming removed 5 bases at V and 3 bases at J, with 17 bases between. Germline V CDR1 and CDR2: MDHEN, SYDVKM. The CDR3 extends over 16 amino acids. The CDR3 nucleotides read TGTGCCAGCAGTACGACACAGGGTAAAGACAAAAACATTCAGTACTTC. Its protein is CASSTTQGKDKNIQYF. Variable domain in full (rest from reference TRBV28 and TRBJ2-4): DVKVTQSSRYLVKRTGEKVFLECVQDMDHENMFWYRQDPGLGLRLIYFSYDVKMKEKGDIPEGYSVSREKKERFSLILESASTNQTSMYLCASSTTQGKDKNIQYFGAGTRLSVL.

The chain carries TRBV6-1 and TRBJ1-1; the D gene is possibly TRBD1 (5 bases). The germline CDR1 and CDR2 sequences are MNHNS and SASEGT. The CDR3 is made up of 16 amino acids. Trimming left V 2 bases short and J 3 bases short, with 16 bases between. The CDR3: CASSERNPGTDTEAFF. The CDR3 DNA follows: TGTGCCAGCAGTGAACGGAATCCAGGGACGGACACTGAAGCTTTCTTT.

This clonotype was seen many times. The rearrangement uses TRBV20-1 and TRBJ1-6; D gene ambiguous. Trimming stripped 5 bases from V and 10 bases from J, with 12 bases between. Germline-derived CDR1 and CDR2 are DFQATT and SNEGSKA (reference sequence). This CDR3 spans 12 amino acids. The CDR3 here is CSAPQVGSPLHF. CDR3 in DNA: TGCAGTGCTCCCCAGGTTGGGTCACCCCTCCACTTT.

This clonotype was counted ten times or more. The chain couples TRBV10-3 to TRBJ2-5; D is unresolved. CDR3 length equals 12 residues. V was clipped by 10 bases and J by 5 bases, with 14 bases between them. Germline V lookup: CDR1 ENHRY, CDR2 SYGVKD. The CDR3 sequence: CATAPNTETQYF. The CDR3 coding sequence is TGTGCCACGGCACCGAATACGGAGACCCAGTACTTC.

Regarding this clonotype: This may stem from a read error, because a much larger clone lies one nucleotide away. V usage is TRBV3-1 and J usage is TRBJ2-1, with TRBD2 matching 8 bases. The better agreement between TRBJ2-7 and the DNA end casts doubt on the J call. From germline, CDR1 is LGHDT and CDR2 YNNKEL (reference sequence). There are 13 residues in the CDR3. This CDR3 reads CASRPSGYNEQYF. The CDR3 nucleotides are TGTGCCAGCAGGCCTAGCGGGTACAATGAGCAGTACTTC.

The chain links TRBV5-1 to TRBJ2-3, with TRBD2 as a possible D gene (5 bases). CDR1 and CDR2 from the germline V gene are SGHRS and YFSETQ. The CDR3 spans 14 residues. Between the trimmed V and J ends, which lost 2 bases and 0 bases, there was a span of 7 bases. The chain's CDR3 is CASSFSESTDTQYF. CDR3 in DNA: TGCGCCAGCAGCTTTAGCGAAAGCACAGATACGCAGTATTTT.

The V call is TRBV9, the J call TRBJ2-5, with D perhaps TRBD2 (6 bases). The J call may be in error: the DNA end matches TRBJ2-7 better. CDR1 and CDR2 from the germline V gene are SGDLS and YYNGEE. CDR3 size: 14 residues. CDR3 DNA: TGTGCCAGCAGCGGCGGGACTCGATCCTACGAGCAGTACTTC. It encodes CASSGGTRSYEQYF.

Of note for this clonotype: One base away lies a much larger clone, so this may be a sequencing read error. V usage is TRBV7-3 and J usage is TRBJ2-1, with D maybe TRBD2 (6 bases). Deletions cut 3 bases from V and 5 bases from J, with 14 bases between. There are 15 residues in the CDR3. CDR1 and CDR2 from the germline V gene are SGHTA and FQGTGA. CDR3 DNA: TGTGCCAGCAGCTTCGCGGGGACGAGGAACAATGAGCAGTTCTTC. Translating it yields CASSFAGTRNNEQFF.

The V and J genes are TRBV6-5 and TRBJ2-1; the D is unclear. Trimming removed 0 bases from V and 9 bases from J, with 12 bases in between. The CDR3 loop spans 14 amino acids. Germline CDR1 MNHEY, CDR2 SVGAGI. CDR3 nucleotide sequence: TGTGCCAGCAGTTACTCCCAAGGCCGTGGTGAGCAGTTCTTC. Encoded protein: CASSYSQGRGEQFF.